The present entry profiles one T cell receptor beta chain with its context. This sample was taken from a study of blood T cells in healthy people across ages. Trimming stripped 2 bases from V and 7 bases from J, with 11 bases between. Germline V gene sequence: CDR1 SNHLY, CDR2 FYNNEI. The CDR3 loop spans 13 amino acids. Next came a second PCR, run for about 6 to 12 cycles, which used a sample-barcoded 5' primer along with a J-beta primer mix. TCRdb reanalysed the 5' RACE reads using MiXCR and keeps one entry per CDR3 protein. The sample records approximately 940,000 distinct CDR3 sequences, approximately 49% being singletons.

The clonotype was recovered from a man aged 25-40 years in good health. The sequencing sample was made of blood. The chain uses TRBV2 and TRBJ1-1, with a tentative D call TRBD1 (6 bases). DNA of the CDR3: TGTGCCAGCAGTGAACGGGACACAAATGAAGCTTTCTTT. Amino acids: CASSERDTNEAFF.